The 22 T cell receptor beta chains below were found in one sample sequenced in a study of OX40 agonist ivuxolimab in advanced cancers. The repertoire was sequenced with immunoSEQ multiplex PCR; TCRdb's copy has only in-frame clones and lacks some. The sample gives 77,000 or so clones, 78% of which show up once; 5% to 6% is in the top ten. The sample consisted of CD4+ or CD8+ T cells sorted from blood, taken in a trial of the OX40 agonist ivuxolimab. These receptors were obtained from an adult with an advanced solid tumor such as melanoma, head and neck, liver or kidney cancer.

CDR3 coding DNA: TGTGCCAGCAGTTACTCTGTGAGTAGACCTGAAGCTTTCTTT. This sequence encodes CASSYSVSRPEAFF. The rearrangement uses TRBV6-5 and TRBJ1-1; D call uncertain. Trimming cost V 0 bases and J 6 bases, with 11 bases left between them. This CDR3 region has 14 residues. Germline CDR1 MNHEY, CDR2 SVGAGI.

This clone was recorded only once. The V gene is TRBV10-3, the J gene TRBJ1-2; 12 positions match TRBD1. Germline trimming cut 6 bases from V and 2 bases from J; bases unmatched to any gene: 4. The CDR3 length is 15 residues. The V gene's germline CDR1 is ENHRY and CDR2 SYGVKD. The CDR3 nucleotides are TGTGCCATCAGGCCGGGACAGGGGGCGAACTATGGCTACACCTTC. Amino acids: CAIRPGQGANYGYTF.

V gene TRBV11-2 combines with J gene TRBJ2-6, with 10 bases matching TRBD1. This CDR3 is 19 amino acids long. V dropped 1 base and J dropped 0; count of bases not matched to a gene: 6. Germline assignment: CDR1 SGHAT and CDR2 FQNNGV. In DNA, the CDR3 is TGTGCCAGCAGCTTAGGGGACAGGGGCGCGGGCTCTGGGGCCAACGTCCTGACTTTC. As protein: CASSLGDRGAGSGANVLTF. Full variable domain (remainder filled in from reference TRBV11-2 and TRBJ2-6): EAGVAQSPRYKIIEKRQSVAFWCNPISGHATLYWYQQILGQGPKLLIQFQNNGVVDDSQLPKDRFSAERLKGVDSTLKIQPAKLEDSAVYLCASSLGDRGAGSGANVLTFGAGSRLTVL.

This rearrangement joins TRBV15 to TRBJ2-7, with D maybe TRBD1 (6 bases). The CDR3 sequence is 16 residues long. CDR1 and CDR2 (germline): LNHNV, YYDKDF (reference sequence). V was pared by 1 base and J by 1 base, with 14 bases between. CDR3 DNA: TGTGCCACCAGCAGAGCACAGGGCTCCCGATCCTACGAGCAGTACTTC. Translating it yields CATSRAQGSRSYEQYF.

The chain carries TRBV7-2 and TRBJ2-4; 9 bases match TRBD2. The CDR3 spans 16 residues. With V trimmed by 0 bases and J by 9 bases, 9 bases remained unmatched. Germline V gene data show CDR1 as SGHTA and CDR2 as FQGNSA. CDR3 protein: CASSLAASGAQIIQYF. The CDR3, as DNA: TGTGCCAGCAGCTTAGCGGCTAGCGGGGCCCAAATCATTCAGTACTTC.

The sample holds a few counts of this clone. The chain carries TRBV6-1 and TRBJ1-1; no clear D. V gave up 4 bases and J gave up 2 bases, with 11 bases separating them. In germline, CDR1 is MNHNS, CDR2 SASEGT. This CDR3 region has 14 residues. For the CDR3, the DNA is TGTGCCAGCAGTGCGCGAAGGGTAAACACTGAAGCTTTCTTT. Its translation: CASSARRVNTEAFF.

This clone was seen more than once but under ten times. The chain is built from TRBV18 and TRBJ1-2; 8 bases line up with TRBD1. This CDR3 region has 16 residues. The germline gives CDR1 KGHSH, CDR2 LQKENI. The trim removed 3 bases at V and 5 bases at J, leaving 11 bases unmatched. The CDR3 DNA follows: TGTGCCAGCTCACCGCTTGGACAGGGAGTCGGGTATGGCTACACCTTC. Its translation: CASSPLGQGVGYGYTF.

The chain is built from TRBV30 and TRBJ2-1; 9 nucleotides line up with TRBD1. The CDR3 extends over 17 amino acids. The V gene end was trimmed by 0 bases and the J gene end by 3 bases; junction bases not matched to a gene: 9. Germline V CDR1 and CDR2: GTSNPN, SVGIG (reference sequence). CDR3 sequence reads: CAWSVLISTGGYNEQFF. Here the CDR3 DNA reads TGTGCCTGGAGTGTATTGATATCGACAGGGGGCTACAATGAGCAGTTCTTC.

The chain couples TRBV18 to TRBJ1-2, with TRBD1 identical over 7 bases. Per germline, CDR1 KGHSH and CDR2 LQKENI. V lost 5 bases to trimming and J lost 8 bases; unmatched junction nucleotides: 8. The CDR3 runs to 13 residues. CDR3 sequence (DNA): TGTGCCAGCTCAACTGGACAGGTGGACGGCTACACCTTC. Amino acids: CASSTGQVDGYTF.

This rearrangement joins TRBV6-6 to TRBJ2-3, with 7 bases matching TRBD2. The CDR3 runs to 15 residues. Trimming cost V 0 bases and J 6 bases; bases outside gene matches: 6. CDR1 and CDR2 from the germline V gene are MNHNY and SVGAGI (reference sequence). The CDR3 region is CASSYSLARADTQYF. CDR3 in DNA: TGTGCCAGCAGTTACTCACTAGCGCGGGCCGATACGCAGTATTTT.

The table lists this clone with a few counts. The V call is TRBV19, the J call TRBJ1-1; D remains unclear. The V end lost 3 bases, the J end lost 1 base, and 9 bases lay between the germline ends. The germline gives CDR1 LNHDA, CDR2 SQIVND (reference sequence). CDR3 length: 14 amino acids. CDR3 nucleotides: TGTGCCAGTAGTATCCTATCGCGGAACACTGAAGCTTTCTTT. It translates to CASSILSRNTEAFF.

CDR3 sequence (DNA): TGTGCCAGCAGCTCTCGTGGGGGACAGGAAGCTTTCTTT. This codes for CASSSRGGQEAFF. V gene TRBV7-3 combines with J gene TRBJ1-1, with 7 bases identical to TRBD1. Trimming cost V 4 bases and J 8 bases; bases outside gene matches: 7. The CDR3 spans 13 residues. Per germline, CDR1 SGHTA and CDR2 FQGTGA.

V gene TRBV28 combines with J gene TRBJ2-3, with 16 bases identical to TRBD2. The germline V gene encodes CDR1 MDHEN and CDR2 SYDVKM. CDR3 length: 17 residues. V gave up 10 bases and J gave up 5 bases; unmatched junction bases: 12. CDR3 sequence reads: CAKGLAGGRVVKDTQYF. DNA of the CDR3: TGTGCCAAGGGACTAGCGGGAGGGCGGGTGGTGAAAGATACGCAGTATTTT.

There are a few counts of this clone. The rearrangement joins TRBV13 to TRBJ2-3; 8 bases align to TRBD2. This CDR3 is 15 amino acids long. Germline V CDR1 and CDR2: PRHDT, FYEKMQ (reference sequence). Trimming at V came to 5 bases and at J to 6 bases, leaving 10 bases not matched to a gene. Here the CDR3 DNA reads TGTGCCAGCAGCCTGATGCGGTCGGGAGGGGATACGCAGTATTTT. Encoded protein: CASSLMRSGGDTQYF.

This chain connects TRBV4-2 to TRBJ2-1; 7 bases agree with TRBD2. Trimming at V came to 0 bases and at J to 12 bases, leaving 11 bases not matched to a gene. The CDR3 covers 15 residues. The germline V gene encodes CDR1 LGHNA and CDR2 YNFKEQ. The CDR3 is CASSQDRWGSGAQFF. In nucleotides, the CDR3 is TGTGCCAGCAGCCAAGATCGTTGGGGCAGCGGGGCGCAGTTCTTC.

The gene calls are TRBV7-3 and TRBJ2-7, with 8 bases matching TRBD1. Germline assignment: CDR1 SGHTA and CDR2 FQGTGA. This CDR3 comprises 13 residues. J lost 7 bases, V lost 1 base, and 3 bases had no gene match. The CDR3 region has the DNA TGTGCCAGCAGCTTAAACCGGGACAGGGAGCAGTACTTC. Its translation: CASSLNRDREQYF.

This clone occurred a few times. The rearrangement joins TRBV12-5 to TRBJ2-5; 9 bases align to TRBD2. V trimming: 5 bases; J trimming: 4 bases; junction bases outside the gene matches: 5. The CDR3 runs 14 residues. CDR1 LGHNT and CDR2 FRNRAP come from the germline V gene. DNA for the CDR3: TGTGCTAGTGGTCCCGCGGGGGGGCGAGAGACCCAGTACTTC. Its protein product is CASGPAGGRETQYF.

The chain links TRBV25-1 to TRBJ2-5; no clear D gene. The DNA end is a closer match to TRBJ2-7, so the J assignment may be wrong. This CDR3 is built from 13 residues. Germline CDR1 and CDR2: MGHDK and SYGVNS. CDR3 DNA sequence: TGTGCCAGCGCAGCCAACGGCCCCTACGAGCAGTACTTC. Translating gives CASAANGPYEQYF.

V and J are TRBV15 and TRBJ2-7, with D possibly being TRBD1 (6 bases). The CDR3 runs 15 residues. The ends were cut back, 0 bases at V and 7 bases at J, with 16 bases in the middle. Germline V gene data show CDR1 as LNHNV and CDR2 as YYDKDF (reference sequence). The CDR3 sequence: CATSRELGTSLEQYF. In nucleotides, the CDR3 is TGTGCCACCAGCAGAGAGCTCGGGACAAGTTTAGAGCAGTACTTC.

V usage is TRBV7-2 and J usage is TRBJ2-5; 11 bases are shared with TRBD1. This CDR3 is built from 19 residues. V gave up 2 bases and J gave up 4 bases; unmatched junction bases: 15. Looked up from germline, CDR1 is SGHTA and CDR2 is FQGNSA. CDR3 protein: CASSLRRSLGQGVAETQYF. CDR3 DNA: TGTGCCAGCAGCTTACGAAGGTCTTTGGGACAGGGGGTAGCAGAGACCCAGTACTTC.

This sequence joins TRBV9 and TRBJ1-1; D remains unclear. In germline, CDR1 is SGDLS, CDR2 YYNGEE. Trimming pared 2 bases from V and 5 bases from J, leaving 16 bases between. This CDR3 comprises 15 residues. The CDR3 here is CASSVGRAGRTEAFF. The CDR3 DNA reads as TGTGCCAGCAGCGTCGGACGGGCGGGTAGGACTGAAGCTTTCTTT.

The gene calls are TRBV19 and TRBJ1-3; 7 bases fit TRBD1. V gave up 5 bases and J gave up 0 bases; unmatched junction bases: 1. Per germline, CDR1 LNHDA and CDR2 SQIVND (reference sequence). The CDR3 extends over 14 amino acids. The chain's CDR3 is CASSRQGSGNTIYF. The CDR3 nucleotides are TGTGCCAGTAGTCGACAGGGCTCTGGAAACACCATATATTTT.